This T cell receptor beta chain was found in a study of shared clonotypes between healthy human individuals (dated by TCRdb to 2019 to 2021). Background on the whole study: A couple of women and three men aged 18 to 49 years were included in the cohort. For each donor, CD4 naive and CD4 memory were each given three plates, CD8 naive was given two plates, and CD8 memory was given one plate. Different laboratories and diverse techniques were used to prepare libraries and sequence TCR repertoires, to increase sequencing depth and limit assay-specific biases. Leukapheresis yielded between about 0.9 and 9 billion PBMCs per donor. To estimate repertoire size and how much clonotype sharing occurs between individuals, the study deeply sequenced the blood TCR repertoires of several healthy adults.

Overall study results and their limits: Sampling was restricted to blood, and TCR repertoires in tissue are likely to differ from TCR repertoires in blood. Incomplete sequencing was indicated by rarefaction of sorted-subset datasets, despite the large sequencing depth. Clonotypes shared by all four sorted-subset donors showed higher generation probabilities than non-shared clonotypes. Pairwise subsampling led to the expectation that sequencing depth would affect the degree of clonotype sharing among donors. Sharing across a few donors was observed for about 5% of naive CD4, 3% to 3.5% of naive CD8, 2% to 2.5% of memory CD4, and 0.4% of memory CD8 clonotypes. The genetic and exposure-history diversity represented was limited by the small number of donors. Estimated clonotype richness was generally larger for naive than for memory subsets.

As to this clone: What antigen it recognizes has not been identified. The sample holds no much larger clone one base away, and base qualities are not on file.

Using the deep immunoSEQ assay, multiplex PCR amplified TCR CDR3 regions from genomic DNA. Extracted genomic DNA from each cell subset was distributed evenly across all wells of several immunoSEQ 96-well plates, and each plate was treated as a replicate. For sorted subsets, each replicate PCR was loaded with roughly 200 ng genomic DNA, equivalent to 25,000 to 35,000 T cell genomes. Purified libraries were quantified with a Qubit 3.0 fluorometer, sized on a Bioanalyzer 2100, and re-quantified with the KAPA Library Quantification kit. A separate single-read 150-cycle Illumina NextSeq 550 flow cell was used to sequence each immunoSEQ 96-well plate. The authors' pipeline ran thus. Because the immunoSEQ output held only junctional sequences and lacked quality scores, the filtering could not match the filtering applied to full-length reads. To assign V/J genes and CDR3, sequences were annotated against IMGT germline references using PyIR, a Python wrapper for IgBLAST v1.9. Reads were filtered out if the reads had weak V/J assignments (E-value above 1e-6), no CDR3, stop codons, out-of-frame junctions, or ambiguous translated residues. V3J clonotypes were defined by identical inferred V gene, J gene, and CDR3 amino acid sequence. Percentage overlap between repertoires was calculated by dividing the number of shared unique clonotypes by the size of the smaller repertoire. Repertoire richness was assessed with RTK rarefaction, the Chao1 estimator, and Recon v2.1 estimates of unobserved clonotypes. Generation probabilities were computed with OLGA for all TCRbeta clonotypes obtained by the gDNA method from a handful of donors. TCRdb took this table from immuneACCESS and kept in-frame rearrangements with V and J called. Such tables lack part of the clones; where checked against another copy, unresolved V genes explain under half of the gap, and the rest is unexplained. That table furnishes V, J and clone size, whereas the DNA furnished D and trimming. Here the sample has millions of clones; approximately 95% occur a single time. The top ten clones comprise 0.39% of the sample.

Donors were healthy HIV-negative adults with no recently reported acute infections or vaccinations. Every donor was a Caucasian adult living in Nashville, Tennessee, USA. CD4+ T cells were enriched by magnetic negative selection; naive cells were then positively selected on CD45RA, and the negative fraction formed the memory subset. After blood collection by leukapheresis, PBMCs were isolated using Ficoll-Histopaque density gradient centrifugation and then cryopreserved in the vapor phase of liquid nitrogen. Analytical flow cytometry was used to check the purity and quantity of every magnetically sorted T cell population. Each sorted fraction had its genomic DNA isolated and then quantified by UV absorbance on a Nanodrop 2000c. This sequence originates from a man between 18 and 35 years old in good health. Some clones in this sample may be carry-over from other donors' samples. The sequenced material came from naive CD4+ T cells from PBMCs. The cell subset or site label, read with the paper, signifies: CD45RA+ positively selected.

The encoded CDR3 is CASSPHRYSGRGNIQYF. In nucleotides, the sequence is TGTGCCAGCAGTCCTCATCGTTATAGCGGGAGGGGGAACATTCAGTACTTC. The rearranged chain carries TRBV28 and TRBJ2-4, with 11 bases matching TRBD2. Including the terminal cysteine and phenylalanine, the CDR3 comprises 17 residues. Of all the DNA, just the CDR3 is kept, 51 bases in frame from base 1. Trimmed from V: 5 bases; trimmed from J: 7 bases; junction bases lacking a gene match: 13. In the germline V gene, CDR1 corresponds to MDHEN and CDR2 to SYDVKM.